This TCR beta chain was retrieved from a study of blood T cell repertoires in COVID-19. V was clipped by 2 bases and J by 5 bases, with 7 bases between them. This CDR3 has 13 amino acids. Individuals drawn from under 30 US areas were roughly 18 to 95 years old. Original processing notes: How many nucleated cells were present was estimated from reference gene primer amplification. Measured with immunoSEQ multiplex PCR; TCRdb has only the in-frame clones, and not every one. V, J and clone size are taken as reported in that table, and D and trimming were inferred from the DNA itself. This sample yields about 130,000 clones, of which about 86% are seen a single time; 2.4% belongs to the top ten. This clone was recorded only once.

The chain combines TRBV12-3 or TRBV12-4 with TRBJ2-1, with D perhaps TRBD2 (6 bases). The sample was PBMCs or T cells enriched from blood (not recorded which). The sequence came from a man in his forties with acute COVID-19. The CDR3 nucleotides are TGTGCCAGCAGTTTACGCGGGGACAATGAGCAGTTCTTC. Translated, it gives CASSLRGDNEQFF.